What follows describes a single TCR beta chain. Other DNA variants within this sample encode the same CDR3. The data derive from a study of OX40 agonist ivuxolimab in advanced cancers. Turning to the study itself: As their treatment, patients were administered ivuxolimab, an agonistic anti-OX40 (CD134) antibody.

If patients had autoimmune disease history or systemic immunosuppression, they were excluded. Produced via immunoSEQ multiplex PCR; TCRdb's table is partial and in-frame only. Of some 15,000 clones listed, 86% are singletons. The sequence was obtained from an adult with an advanced solid tumor such as melanoma, head and neck, liver or kidney cancer. Sequencing was performed on CD4+ or CD8+ T cells sorted from blood, taken in a trial of the OX40 agonist ivuxolimab.

As DNA, the CDR3 is TGTGCCAGCAGCCTCGCGGGAGGCACCGGGGAGCTGTTTTTT. Translating gives CASSLAGGTGELFF. The chain recombines TRBV11-3 with TRBJ2-2; 8 bases map to TRBD2. The CDR3 runs 14 residues. With V trimmed by 5 bases and J by 4 bases, 3 bases remained unmatched. CDR1 and CDR2 (germline): SGHNT, YENEEA.